Here is one T cell receptor (beta chain) with its context. The antigen is undetermined. The PCR ran on 60 Vbeta and 13 Jbeta primers. TCRdb's copy holds only in-frame clones and misses some; the assay was immunoSEQ multiplex PCR. The sample records 150,000 to 180,000 clones, 70% to 85% being singletons. This entry is derived from a study of cytomegalovirus exposure and HLA in healthy donors. Study-level findings and limits: It was reported that TCR beta sequences correctly inferred the HLA-A and HLA-B alleles for most subjects. Later, an analysis showed that TCR beta chains associated with HLA were more clonally expanded than others that were equally common. Cytomegalovirus status was reportedly diagnosed by the classifier with high sensitivity and specificity. Most likely, a cluster of highly shared sequence variants arose as a sequencing artifact.

V lost 3 bases and J lost 6, with 7 bases in between. Germline V gene sequence: CDR1 SGHRS, CDR2 YFSETQ. The length of the CDR3 is 11 residues. The sample comprised PBMCs. The receptor comes from a woman between 50 and 59 years old in good health and CMV-seropositive. The gene calls are TRBV5-1 and TRBJ2-7; no reliable D call. As DNA, the CDR3 is TGCGCCAGCAGCTCCCCCGGCGAGCAGTACTTC. It codes for CASSSPGEQYF.